The clone carrying this T cell receptor (beta chain) was picked up one time. This sample is part of a study of blood T cell repertoires in COVID-19. The study drew participants aged roughly 18 to 89 years from around 24 US areas. Germline CDR1 and CDR2: KGHSH and LQKENI. V was pared by 2 bases and J by 2 bases, with 6 bases between. This CDR3 comprises 13 residues. In the original processing: Amplification of reference gene primers was used by the study to estimate nucleated cell counts. The method was immunoSEQ multiplex PCR; TCRdb's version includes in-frame clones alone and lacks a portion of them. V and J calls and clone size are copied from that table; D and trimming were computed from the DNA. The profile covers about 480,000 clones, with approximately 87% appearing a single time and approximately 2% taken by the ten largest.

This receptor was identified in a woman between 40 and 55 years old who had recovered from COVID-19. Material for sequencing was PBMCs or T cells enriched from blood (not recorded which). This rearrangement joins TRBV18 to TRBJ1-1, with D uncertain. The CDR3: CASSPELNTEAFF. The CDR3 DNA reads TGTGCCAGCTCACCAGAACTTAACACTGAAGCTTTCTTT.